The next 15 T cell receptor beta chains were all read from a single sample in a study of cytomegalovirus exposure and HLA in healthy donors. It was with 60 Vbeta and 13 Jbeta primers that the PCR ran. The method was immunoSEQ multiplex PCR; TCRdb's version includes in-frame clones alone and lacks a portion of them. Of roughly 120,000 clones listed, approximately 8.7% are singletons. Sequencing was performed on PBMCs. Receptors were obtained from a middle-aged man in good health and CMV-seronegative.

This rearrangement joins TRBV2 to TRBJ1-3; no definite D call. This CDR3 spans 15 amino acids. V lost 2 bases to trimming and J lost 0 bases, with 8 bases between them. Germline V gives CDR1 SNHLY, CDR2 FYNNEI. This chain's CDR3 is CASSEIASSGNTIYF. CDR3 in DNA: TGTGCCAGCAGTGAAATAGCGAGCTCTGGAAACACCATATATTTT.

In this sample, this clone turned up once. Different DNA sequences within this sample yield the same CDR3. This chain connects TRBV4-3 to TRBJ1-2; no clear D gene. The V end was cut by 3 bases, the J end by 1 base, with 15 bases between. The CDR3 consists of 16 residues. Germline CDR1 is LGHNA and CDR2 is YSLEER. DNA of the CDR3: TGCGCCAGCAGCCACCTATTCGCGGGAGTTAACTATGGCTACACCTTC. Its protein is CASSHLFAGVNYGYTF.

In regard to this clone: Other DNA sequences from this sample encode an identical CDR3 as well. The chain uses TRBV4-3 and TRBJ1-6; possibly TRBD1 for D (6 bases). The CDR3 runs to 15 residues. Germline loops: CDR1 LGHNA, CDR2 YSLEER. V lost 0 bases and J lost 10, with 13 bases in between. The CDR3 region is CASSQDPTRGSPLHF. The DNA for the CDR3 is TGCGCCAGCAGCCAAGATCCTACCAGGGGATCACCCCTCCACTTT.

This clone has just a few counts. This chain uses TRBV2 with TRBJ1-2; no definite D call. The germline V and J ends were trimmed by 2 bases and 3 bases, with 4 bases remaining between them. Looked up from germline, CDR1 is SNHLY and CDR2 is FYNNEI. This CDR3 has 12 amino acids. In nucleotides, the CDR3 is TGTGCCAGCAGTGAACAGGACTATGGCTACACCTTC. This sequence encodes CASSEQDYGYTF.

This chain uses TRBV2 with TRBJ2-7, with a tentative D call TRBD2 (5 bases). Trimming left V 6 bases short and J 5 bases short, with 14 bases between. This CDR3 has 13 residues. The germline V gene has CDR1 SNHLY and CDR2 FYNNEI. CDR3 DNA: TGTGCCAGCAGAGGACTTACCCCCAACGAGCAGTACTTC. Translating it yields CASRGLTPNEQYF.

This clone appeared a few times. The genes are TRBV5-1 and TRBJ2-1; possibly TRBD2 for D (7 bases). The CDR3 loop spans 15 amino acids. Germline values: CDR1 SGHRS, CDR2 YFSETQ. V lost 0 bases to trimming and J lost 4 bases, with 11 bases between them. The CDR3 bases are TGCGCCAGCAGCTTGGCCGCGGGGGCTTACAATGAGCAGTTCTTC. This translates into CASSLAAGAYNEQFF.

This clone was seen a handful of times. In DNA form, the CDR3 reads TGTGCCAGCAGCTTGGTTACAGAGTACTATGGCTACACCTTC. This gives the protein CASSLVTEYYGYTF. V and J are TRBV5-6 and TRBJ1-2, with unresolved D. With 0 bases removed from V and 3 bases from J, the gap between germline ends came to 9 bases. Germline V gene data show CDR1 as SGHDT and CDR2 as YYEEEE. The CDR3 contains 14 residues.

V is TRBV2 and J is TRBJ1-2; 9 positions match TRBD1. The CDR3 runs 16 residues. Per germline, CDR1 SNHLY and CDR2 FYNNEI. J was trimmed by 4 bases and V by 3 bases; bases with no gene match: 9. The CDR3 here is CASSEGPRTGVYGYTF. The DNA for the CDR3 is TGTGCCAGCAGTGAGGGTCCGCGGACAGGGGTCTATGGCTACACCTTC.

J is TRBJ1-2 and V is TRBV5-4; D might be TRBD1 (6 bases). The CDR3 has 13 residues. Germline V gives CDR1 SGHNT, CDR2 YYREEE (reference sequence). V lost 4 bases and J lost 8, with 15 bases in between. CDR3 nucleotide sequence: TGTGCCAGCAGCGGACTAGGGGGTGGAGGCTACACCTTC. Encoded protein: CASSGLGGGGYTF.

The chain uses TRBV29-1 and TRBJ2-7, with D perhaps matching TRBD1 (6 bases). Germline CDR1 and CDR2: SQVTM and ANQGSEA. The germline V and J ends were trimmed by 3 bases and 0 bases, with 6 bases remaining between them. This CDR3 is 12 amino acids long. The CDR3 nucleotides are TGCAGCGTTGAGGACAGCTCCTACGAGCAGTACTTC. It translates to CSVEDSSYEQYF.

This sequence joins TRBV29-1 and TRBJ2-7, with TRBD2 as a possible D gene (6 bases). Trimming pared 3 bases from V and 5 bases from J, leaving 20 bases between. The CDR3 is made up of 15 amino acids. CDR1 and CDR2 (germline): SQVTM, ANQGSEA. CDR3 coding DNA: TGCAGCGTTGATAGTCCGGGACCGGAGGGCCACGAGCAGTACTTC. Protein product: CSVDSPGPEGHEQYF.

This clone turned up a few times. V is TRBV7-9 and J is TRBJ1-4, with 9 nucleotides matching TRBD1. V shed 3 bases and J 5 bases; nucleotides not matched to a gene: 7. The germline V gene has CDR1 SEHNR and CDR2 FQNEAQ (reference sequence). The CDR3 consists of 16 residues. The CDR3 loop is CASSFPGQGVNEKLFF. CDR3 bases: TGTGCCAGCAGCTTTCCGGGACAGGGAGTCAATGAAAAACTGTTTTTT.

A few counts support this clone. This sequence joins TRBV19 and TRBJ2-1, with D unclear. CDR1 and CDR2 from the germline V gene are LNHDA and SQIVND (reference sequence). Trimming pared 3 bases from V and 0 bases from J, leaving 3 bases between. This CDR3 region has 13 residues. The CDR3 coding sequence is TGTGCCAGTAGTATTATCTCCTACAATGAGCAGTTCTTC. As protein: CASSIISYNEQFF.

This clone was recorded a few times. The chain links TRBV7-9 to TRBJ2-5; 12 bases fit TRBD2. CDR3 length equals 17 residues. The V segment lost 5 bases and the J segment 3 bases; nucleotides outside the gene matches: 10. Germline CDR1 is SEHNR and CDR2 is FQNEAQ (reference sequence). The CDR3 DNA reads TGTGCCAGCAGCCAAGGGGGACTAGCGGGCGTAAAAGAGACCCAGTACTTC. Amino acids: CASSQGGLAGVKETQYF.

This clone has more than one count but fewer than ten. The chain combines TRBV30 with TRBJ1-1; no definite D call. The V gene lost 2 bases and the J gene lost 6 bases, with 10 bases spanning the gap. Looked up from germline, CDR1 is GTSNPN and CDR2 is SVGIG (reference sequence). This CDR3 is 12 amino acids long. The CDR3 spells CAWSTRRAEAFF. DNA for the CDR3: TGTGCCTGGAGTACTAGGCGGGCTGAAGCTTTCTTT.